These T cell receptor beta chains were read from a single sample in a study of human T cells and chemical hapten exposure. TCRdb re-derived calls from the RACE reads in MiXCR, one entry per CDR3 protein. This table holds more than 80,000 distinct CDR3 sequences, 10% found once. The source material was whole blood, sampled in connection with sensitization to the hapten diphenylcyclopropenone (DPC). Receptor source: a woman between 50 and 59 years old with alopecia areata. Some clones in this sample may be carry-over from other donors' samples. The CDR3 runs from the conserved cysteine through the conserved F or W. Fields, in order: V gene, D gene, J gene, CDR3 protein. The D gene is left open where the match is weak.

TRBV30	NA	TRBJ2-7	CAWSGDITYEQYF
TRBV11-2	NA	TRBJ1-1	CASSLGLQGAFF
TRBV18	NA	TRBJ1-1	CASSPITGEMNTEAFF
TRBV3-1	NA	TRBJ2-7	CASSQLNEQYF
TRBV7-6	NA	TRBJ1-2	CASSLGPTVYGYTF
TRBV20-1	TRBD2	TRBJ2-1	CSARLAGGSSYNEQFF
TRBV7-2	TRBD1	TRBJ1-4	CASSSSFTGGEKLFF
TRBV20-1	NA	TRBJ2-7	CSALASHYEQYF
TRBV9	TRBD2	TRBJ2-3	CASSVIAGGGVDTQYF
TRBV6-2/TRBV6-3	NA	TRBJ2-1	CASRHSSGPYNEQFF
TRBV4-3	NA	TRBJ2-2	CASSQADKNTGELFF
TRBV25-1	TRBD1	TRBJ1-6	CASIFPDRVNSPLHF
TRBV20-1	TRBD2	TRBJ2-3	CSANVIAGVSDTQYF
TRBV5-1	NA	TRBJ2-7	CASSPAWRGRSYEQYF
TRBV20-1	NA	TRBJ1-2	CSAEHTSPAKIDGYTF
TRBV6-5	NA	TRBJ2-5	CASMSSSETQYF
TRBV14	TRBD1	TRBJ2-1	CASSQGTGSHYEQFF
TRBV5-1	NA	TRBJ1-5	CASSLVGENQPQHF
TRBV29-1	NA	TRBJ2-6	CSANHQGSVGANVLTF
TRBV28	TRBD1	TRBJ1-2	CASSLLGRGDGYTF
TRBV7-6	TRBD1	TRBJ2-5	CASSYGTGKETQYF
TRBV18	TRBD1	TRBJ1-5	CASSPRTGGDQPQHF
TRBV6-6	TRBD1	TRBJ2-1	CASSSLGQENNEQFF
TRBV28	NA	TRBJ2-1	CASRGGRNEQFF
TRBV2	TRBD1	TRBJ1-3	CASSLGQVAGNTIYF
TRBV10-1	NA	TRBJ2-4	CASSERRSKNIQYF
TRBV10-3	NA	TRBJ1-1	CAISPESQGNTEAFF
TRBV7-3	NA	TRBJ2-7	CASSLNQALSLNCEQYF
TRBV12-3/TRBV12-4	NA	TRBJ1-6	CASSLPVENSPLHF
TRBV11-3	NA	TRBJ2-3	CASSSLVSTDTQYF
TRBV28	NA	TRBJ1-1	CASSLTGNTEAFF
TRBV7-2	TRBD1	TRBJ1-5	CASSRSTRQGMEPQHF
TRBV10-3	TRBD1	TRBJ2-1	CAISRDSSYNEQFF
TRBV7-8	NA	TRBJ1-1	CASSRTGQSSLTLF
TRBV20-1	TRBD2	TRBJ2-7	CSARYSGSATYEQYF
TRBV5-1	TRBD1	TRBJ2-5	CASQGQGMETQYF
TRBV5-6	TRBD1	TRBJ1-4	CASSSTGELYF
TRBV20-1	NA	TRBJ2-3	CSASSGETSTDTQYF
TRBV5-4	NA	TRBJ2-6	CASSLGDRMIGVLTF
TRBV7-9	TRBD1	TRBJ2-5	CASRGQAGQETQYF
TRBV29-1	NA	TRBJ1-2	CSVEEIRVSGGYTF
TRBV20-1	TRBD1	TRBJ2-5	CSPWGTGHQETQYF